This T cell receptor (beta chain) stems from a study of identical twins (dated by TCRdb to between 2015 and 2016). About the study as a whole: The study deep-sequenced TCR alpha and beta repertoires from monozygotic twins, unrelated adults of various ages and cord blood to test whether fetal clonotypes persist. To rule out contamination, the twin experiments were replicated at different times with different library preparation protocols.

Library generation was performed with 5' RACE. Sequencing instrument: Illumina HiSeq 2000. Template switching introduced a universal primer binding site; the final cDNA contained a unique molecular identifier, enabling accurate counting of TCR cDNA molecules. First-strand cDNA for TCR alpha and beta chains was synthesized from specific primers in the conserved constant-segment region. To control for contamination, every cDNA library carried two barcodes: a SMART-Mk sample barcode plus Illumina barcodes. TruSeq adapter sequences along with Illumina sample barcodes were introduced in two successive PCR steps. Sequencing of the TCR alpha and beta cDNA libraries was done on the Illumina HiSeq platform using custom primers. In the paper's pipeline: Raw reads were processed with MiGEC to extract unique molecular identifiers, and MiXCR was used to determine CDR3 positions. For each individual, recombination models were inferred using an EM algorithm with the repgenHMM and IGoR tools. Shared clonotypes were analyzed with the tcR package in R, and sharing was normalized by the product of cloneset sizes. Out-of-frame nonproductive sequences were analyzed to study raw recombination free of thymic and clonal selection effects. TCRdb passed the public sequencing reads through fastp at Q25 and MiXCR, retaining productive beta sequences. Every entry covers one CDR3 protein and lists the most common genes and DNA from its rows. These V and J calls rely on TCRdb rather than the paper's analysis. Recorded for this sample are some 100,000 distinct CDR3 sequences; about 6% of them occurred a single time. Approximately 12% of the sample belongs to the ten largest clones.

Only healthy Caucasian donors were included. Using Miltenyi CD45RO+ enrichment and human naive T-cell isolation kits, memory (CD45RO+) and naive T cells were isolated from PBMC. CDR1 is given as ENHRY and CDR2 as SYGVKD, both from the germline V gene. Including the terminal cysteine and phenylalanine, the CDR3 comprises 15 residues. Just the 45-base CDR3 DNA is kept, in frame starting at base 1. Trimming costs V 0 bases and J 11 bases, and their ends lie 14 bases apart. The study at large found these results: Zero-insertion analyses could be partly confounded by invariant T cells such as MAIT and iNKT, although diverse VJ usage argued against such confounding for most clonotypes. Compared with coincidental sharing between unrelated individuals, an excess of low generation-probability sequences was observed among out-of-frame TCR alpha sequences shared between twins. Out-of-frame TCR alpha sharing in monozygotic twins was systematically underestimated by recombination models, whereas sharing between unrelated individuals was in agreement with the recombination models. Conclusions relied on cross-sectional statistical analysis, since the same donors could not be followed over many years. Excess twin sharing in beta out-of-frame sequences was weaker because fewer shared sequences lowered the signal-to-noise ratio. Abundant cord blood beta clonotypes carried fewer insertions; young adult naive repertoires showed a weaker similar trend, while memory repertoires showed none.

This clonotype was recorded many times. Its antigen is not yet known. Base qualities were left out, and no much larger clone turns up one base away. The TCR originated in a woman aged 45-65 years in good health. The rearrangement combines TRBV10-3 with TRBJ1-6; the D gene cannot be resolved reliably. The sequencing sample was made of memory T cells sorted from blood. Per the publication, the cell subset or site label means: CD45RO+ enriched T cells. The CDR3 protein is CAISESVLPGPPLHF. The nucleotide sequence reads as follows: TGTGCCATCAGTGAGTCGGTCCTCCCGGGTCCACCCCTCCACTTT.